Listed below are T cell receptor beta chains from one sample, sequenced in a study of cytomegalovirus exposure and HLA in healthy donors. This table comes from immunoSEQ multiplex PCR, and its TCRdb copy is limited to in-frame clones, with some not included. The sample shows about 200,000 clones, approximately 80% of them seen only once. Material: PBMCs. The receptor source for this set is a girl aged 10 to 17 in good health and CMV-seronegative. Both conserved end residues are part of each CDR3. A D gene is named only where the DNA matches it firmly. Expanded clones get a size class; other rows say once, few or many, or leave the size out.

cdr3_nt cdr3_aa j_call v_call d_call clone_size
TGTGCCAGCAGTTTCTATGTCGGCGGAGGTAATGAAAAACTGTTTTTT CASSFYVGGGNEKLFF TRBJ1-4 TRBV27 . .
TGTGCCAGCAGCACCCGACTCTATGGCTACACCTTC CASSTRLYGYTF TRBJ1-2 TRBV28 . .
TGTGCCAGCAGTGGGACAGGGGAGAACACTGAAGCTTTCTTT CASSGTGENTEAFF TRBJ1-1 TRBV9 TRBD1 .
TGTGCCAGCAGCCAAGTGGCTAGCGGGAGGCGTACAGATACGCAGTATTTT CASSQVASGRRTDTQYF TRBJ2-3 TRBV14 TRBD2 .
TGTGCCAGCAGTTACTCGGCTTTAACCGGGGAGCTGTTTTTT CASSYSALTGELFF TRBJ2-2 TRBV6-5 . once
TGTGCTGCAGGCCGGGGGGGGCTCTCTGGAAACACCATATATTTT CAAGRGGLSGNTIYF TRBJ1-3 TRBV28 . .
TGTGCCAGCAGCTTCACCGCGGACTACAATGAGCAGTTCTTC CASSFTADYNEQFF TRBJ2-1 TRBV7-8 . .
TGTGCCAGCAGCCGTGGAGGGAGGACCGGGGAGCTGTTTTTT CASSRGGRTGELFF TRBJ2-2 TRBV11-3 . .
TGTGCCAGCAGTTTATCGCGGACAGCCTATGGCTACACCTTC CASSLSRTAYGYTF TRBJ1-2 TRBV27 . once
TGTGCCAGCAGGGAAACCGGGATTTACACTGAAGCTTTCTTT CASRETGIYTEAFF TRBJ1-1 TRBV6-5 . .
TGTGCCAGCAGCGCGAGACCTCTCGTCAGGGGCTATGGCTACACCTTC CASSARPLVRGYGYTF TRBJ1-2 TRBV9 . .
TGCGCCAGCAGCCAAGATCCTGGGCCGAATTCACCCCTCCACTTT CASSQDPGPNSPLHF TRBJ1-6 TRBV4-3 . .
TGTGCCTGGAGGCGATACGACAGCTCCTACGAGCAGTACTTC CAWRRYDSSYEQYF TRBJ2-7 TRBV30 . .
TGCGCCAGCAGCCCAGGACCGGGACAGGGGCGGGATGGCTACACCTTC CASSPGPGQGRDGYTF TRBJ1-2 TRBV4-1 TRBD1 .
TGTGCCAGCAGAAAGGGACAGAACCAAGAGACCCAGTACTTC CASRKGQNQETQYF TRBJ2-5 TRBV5-4 TRBD1 .
TGTGCCAGCAGCGAGGGGGACAGGTCCATCGGTGAGCAGTTCTTC CASSEGDRSIGEQFF TRBJ2-1 TRBV5-4 TRBD1 .
TGTGCCAGCAGCGCGGGCCTCAGTACGCAGTATTTT CASSAGLSTQYF TRBJ2-3 TRBV28 . few
TGTGCCAGCTCACCCGGTCAGGGGCGGGAGCAGTACTTC CASSPGQGREQYF TRBJ2-7 TRBV18 . .
TGTGCCAGCAGTTGGACAGGGCGCGAGCAGTACTTC CASSWTGREQYF TRBJ2-7 TRBV6-5 TRBD1 .
TGCGCCAGCAGCTTGTCGGGACAGGGTATCGGGGAGCTGTTTTTT CASSLSGQGIGELFF TRBJ2-2 TRBV5-1 TRBD1 .
TGTGCCAGCTCACCACCAAGCCAGGGGGCCCGCTATGGCTACACCTTC CASSPPSQGARYGYTF TRBJ1-2 TRBV18 TRBD1 .
TGTGCCTGCTCGCGGGGCGGCGAGCAGTACTTC CACSRGGEQYF TRBJ2-7 TRBV30 . .
TGTGCCAGCAGTGAACTATCTGGCTACACCTTC CASSELSGYTF TRBJ1-2 TRBV6-1 . .
TGTGCCAGTAGCACTGCGGGGCACCAAGAGACCCAGTACTTC CASSTAGHQETQYF TRBJ2-5 TRBV19 . .
TGTGCCAGCAGCTTGGCCGTCCAGGGCAGCTTTTATACACCCCTCCACTTT CASSLAVQGSFYTPLHF TRBJ1-6 TRBV5-4 . .
TGTGCCAGCAGCCAAGATAACGGGTACTATGGCTACACCTTC CASSQDNGYYGYTF TRBJ1-2 TRBV4-2 . .
TGCGCCAGCAGCCAAGGGTCAGCAGGCTATGAGCAGTTCTTC CASSQGSAGYEQFF TRBJ2-1 TRBV4-3 . .
TGTGCCAGCACTGGATGGACTAGCGGGGGAACCTACGAGCAGTACTTC CASTGWTSGGTYEQYF TRBJ2-7 TRBV5-8 TRBD2 once
TGTGCCAGCAGCCCCCAGACAGGTAGCAATCAGCCCCAGCATTTT CASSPQTGSNQPQHF TRBJ1-5 TRBV6-6 . .
TGTGCCAGCAGTTTGTGGGGGCGAGAGGCGAACACTGAAGCTTTCTTT CASSLWGREANTEAFF TRBJ1-1 TRBV28 . .
TGTGCCACCAGCAGATCTAGCGGGAGTAAGATTGGGGTGCAGTTCTTC CATSRSSGSKIGVQFF TRBJ2-1 TRBV15 TRBD2 .
TGTGCCAGCGGCACTCGACAGGACCAAGAGACCCAGTACTTC CASGTRQDQETQYF TRBJ2-5 TRBV6-1 . .
TGTGCCTGGAGCGAGGGACTAGCGGGTGCACATGAGCAGTTCTTC CAWSEGLAGAHEQFF TRBJ2-1 TRBV30 TRBD2 .